The 24 T cell receptor beta chains below all came from one sample that was sequenced in a study of identical twins (TCRdb year 2016). Library prep was done by 5' RACE. The sequencer was an Illumina HiSeq 2000. Through fastp at Q25 and MiXCR, TCRdb rebuilt clones from the public reads, retaining in-frame beta chains. Under each unique CDR3 protein, matching rows form one entry showing the most common genes and DNA. The sample data list 700,000 to 950,000 distinct CDR3 sequences, and 10% to 15% of these were observed just once. 1.5% to 2% of the sample rests with the top ten. This same sample was also taken into another study, of yellow fever vaccine responses in identical twins.

The sample taken for sequencing was PBMCs. The receptors come from a woman younger than 30 in good health.

The CDR3 DNA sequence: TGTGCCACCATGGGACTAGCGGGAGGTGAGCAGTTCTTC. This translates into CATMGLAGGEQFF. The J gene is TRBJ2-1, the V gene TRBV10-3, with 15 nucleotides matching TRBD2. Germline V gene sequence: CDR1 ENHRY, CDR2 SYGVKD. The CDR3 is 13 residues long. The V gene end was trimmed by 10 bases and the J gene end by 9 bases; junction bases not matched to a gene: 4.

This chain uses TRBV28 with TRBJ2-1, with D hard to call. The CDR3 totals 12 residues. Trimming cost V 5 bases and J 7 bases, with 9 bases left between them. From germline, CDR1 is MDHEN and CDR2 SYDVKM. The CDR3 sequence is CASSQLINEQFF. The DNA of the CDR3 is TGTGCCAGCAGTCAACTAATTAATGAGCAGTTCTTC.

This clonotype was observed a few times. J is TRBJ2-1 and V is TRBV27; TRBD2 matches at 8 bases. The CDR3 covers 17 residues. Germline CDR1 MNHEY, CDR2 SMNVEV (reference sequence). V gave up 3 bases and J gave up 4 bases; unmatched junction bases: 11. In nucleotides, the CDR3 is TGTGCCAGCAGTTTCCTACGGACTAGCCCGAATTACAATGAGCAGTTCTTC. Translation: CASSFLRTSPNYNEQFF.

The rearrangement links TRBV6-2 or TRBV6-3 to TRBJ1-1; D unresolved. Trimming took off 6 bases at V and 6 bases at J, with 14 bases between the two ends. Germline V gene data show CDR1 as MNHEY and CDR2 as SVGEGT. The CDR3 length is 13 residues. The CDR3: CASSFTQNAEAFF. CDR3 nucleotides: TGTGCCAGCAGCTTTACTCAAAACGCTGAAGCTTTCTTT.

The chain joins TRBV12-3 or TRBV12-4 to TRBJ1-5; D is possibly TRBD1 (5 bases). The CDR3 has 18 amino acids. Trimming left V 4 bases short and J 4 bases short, with 23 bases between. As DNA, the CDR3 is TGTGCCAGCAGTTCCTCCTGGGTCCGGGGCGCGGGGAATCAGCCCCAGCATTTT. As protein: CASSSSWVRGAGNQPQHF.

This clonotype was seen only a few times. The chain recombines TRBV6-1 with TRBJ2-3, with 10 bases that match TRBD1. CDR1 MNHNS and CDR2 SASEGT come from the germline V gene. V gave up 5 bases and J gave up 2 bases; unmatched junction bases: 7. CDR3 size: 16 residues. The CDR3 nucleotides are TGTGCCAGCAGTAAAGGAGGACAGGGGGTCACAGATACGCAGTATTTT. It yields the protein CASSKGGQGVTDTQYF.

This clonotype has just a few counts. The V gene is TRBV6-2 or TRBV6-3, the J gene TRBJ2-2, with D unresolved. Trimming shortened V by 5 bases and J by 1 base, and 5 bases separated the two germline ends. This CDR3 spans 13 amino acids. CDR1 is MNHEY and CDR2 is SVGEGT in the germline V gene. The CDR3 loop is CASSRRNTGELFF. The CDR3 DNA sequence: TGTGCCAGCAGTCGACGGAACACCGGGGAGCTGTTTTTT.

This clonotype was counted between two and nine times. The gene calls are TRBV6-1 and TRBJ2-7, with TRBD1 matching 8 bases. The V and J ends lost 3 bases and 4 bases, in that order; junction bases with no gene match: 2. CDR3 size: 13 residues. Germline loops: CDR1 MNHNS, CDR2 SASEGT. The CDR3: CASSDGQGYEQYV. The CDR3 bases are TGTGCCAGCAGTGACGGACAGGGATACGAGCAGTACGTC.

The chain combines TRBV5-5 with TRBJ1-2; tentative D call: TRBD1 (5 bases). This CDR3 is built from 14 residues. Germline V gene data show CDR1 as SGHKS and CDR2 as YYEKEE (reference sequence). Trimming stripped 1 base from V and 2 bases from J, with 9 bases between. The CDR3 DNA is TGTGCCAGCAGCTTGAACAGACAGAACTATGGCTACACCTTC. It yields the protein CASSLNRQNYGYTF.

The chain has TRBV6-1 and TRBJ2-3, with 8 positions matching TRBD1. The CDR3 covers 15 residues. Germline assignment: CDR1 MNHNS and CDR2 SASEGT. J gave up 4 bases and V 6 bases, and 9 bases lay outside the gene matches. The CDR3 DNA sequence: TGTGCCAGCAGCCTGGGACAGGTGTCATCAGATACGCAGTATTTT. Translating gives CASSLGQVSSDTQYF.

The chain has TRBV15 and TRBJ2-5; D may be TRBD1 (6 bases). Germline values: CDR1 LNHNV, CDR2 YYDKDF (reference sequence). Between the trimmed V and J ends, which lost 4 bases and 1 base, there was a span of 16 bases. The CDR3 has 16 residues. The CDR3 sequence: CATSTLGAGGQETQYF. As DNA, the CDR3 is TGTGCCACCAGCACCCTGGGGGCGGGTGGCCAAGAGACCCAGTACTTC.

V and J are TRBV28 and TRBJ2-6, with a weak D call TRBD1 (5 bases). V dropped 6 bases and J dropped 4 bases, with 13 bases sitting between them. The CDR3 is made up of 15 amino acids. The germline V gene has CDR1 MDHEN and CDR2 SYDVKM. CDR3 coding DNA: TGTGCCAGCAGCTGGGCAGGGTCCGGGGCCAACGTCCTGACTTTC. Protein product: CASSWAGSGANVLTF.

This clonotype has just a few counts. The chain combines TRBV11-3 with TRBJ2-1, with 7 bases lining up with TRBD2. Germline V gives CDR1 SGHNT, CDR2 YENEEA. V lost 5 bases to trimming and J lost 6 bases; unmatched junction nucleotides: 16. The CDR3 totals 17 residues. CDR3 sequence (DNA): TGTGCCAGCAGCCCTCCCCCCGGGACTACAGATCTCAATGAGCAGTTCTTC. Amino acids: CASSPPPGTTDLNEQFF.

This clonotype showed up just a few times. The chain joins TRBV6-2 or TRBV6-3 to TRBJ2-7; D is unclear. The CDR3 runs to 15 residues. V dropped 0 bases and J dropped 3 bases, with 12 bases sitting between them. Germline CDR1 MNHEY, CDR2 SVGEGT. CDR3 amino acids: CASSYSIGTVYEQYF. The CDR3 DNA is TGTGCCAGCAGTTACTCGATTGGCACAGTCTACGAGCAGTACTTC.

The rearrangement uses TRBV3-1 and TRBJ1-1; the match to TRBD1 covers 9 bases. The V segment lost 6 bases and the J segment 4 bases; nucleotides outside the gene matches: 3. Germline V CDR1 and CDR2: LGHDT, YNNKEL (reference sequence). The CDR3 spans 13 residues. The CDR3 nucleotides are TGTGCCAGCAGGGGACAGGGTGTCACTGAAGCTTTCTTT. It codes for CASRGQGVTEAFF.

The rearrangement joins TRBV10-3 to TRBJ2-2; a possible D gene is TRBD2 (6 bases). The germline V and J ends were trimmed by 4 bases and 6 bases, with 15 bases remaining between them. Looked up from germline, CDR1 is ENHRY and CDR2 is SYGVKD. The CDR3 is 15 residues long. This CDR3 reads CAISASAGGAGELFF. Written as DNA, the CDR3 is TGTGCCATCAGTGCTAGCGCTGGTGGTGCCGGGGAGCTGTTTTTT.

The V gene is TRBV5-1, the J gene TRBJ2-7; no clear D. The germline gives CDR1 SGHRS, CDR2 YFSETQ. V lost 1 base and J 0 bases, leaving 11 bases between the germline ends. The CDR3 covers 15 residues. Here the CDR3 reads CASSLIGVGSYEQYF. The CDR3 DNA reads TGCGCCAGCAGCTTGATTGGGGTAGGCTCCTACGAGCAGTACTTC.

V is TRBV27 and J is TRBJ2-3, with 7 bases that match TRBD1. The junction had 8 bases not matched to a gene; V was cut back by 6 bases and J by 2 bases. Germline V CDR1 and CDR2: MNHEY, SMNVEV (reference sequence). CDR3 length equals 15 residues. The CDR3 region has the DNA TGTGCCAGCAGACCTAGGGACAGAACCACAGATACGCAGTATTTT. It is translated as CASRPRDRTTDTQYF.

This clonotype was counted between two and nine times. This sequence joins TRBV7-9 and TRBJ2-3; maybe TRBD2 (6 bases). The CDR3 totals 16 residues. With 5 bases removed from V and 5 bases from J, the gap between germline ends came to 20 bases. CDR1 is SEHNR and CDR2 is FQNEAQ in the germline V gene (reference sequence). In DNA, the CDR3 is TGTGCCAGCAGCCCCCCGTCGTTGGGGGGTGTAGATACGCAGTATTTT. Translating gives CASSPPSLGGVDTQYF.

This clonotype showed up just once. The chain employs TRBV28 and TRBJ2-4; 8 bases fit TRBD1. In germline, CDR1 is MDHEN, CDR2 SYDVKM. The J segment lost 3 bases and the V segment lost 5 bases, leaving 9 bases of the junction unmatched. The CDR3 is 16 residues long. Written as DNA, the CDR3 is TGTGCCAGCAGTCTGCGACAGGGGTTAGGCAAAAACATTCAGTACTTC. Its protein is CASSLRQGLGKNIQYF.

This clonotype was seen a few times. This rearrangement joins TRBV7-9 to TRBJ1-1; D is unresolved. In germline, CDR1 is SEHNR, CDR2 FQNEAQ (reference sequence). The CDR3 is 14 amino acids. V lost 5 bases and J 1 base, leaving 11 bases between the germline ends. CDR3: CASSTPQPNTEAFF. DNA for the CDR3: TGTGCCAGCAGCACACCACAACCGAACACTGAAGCTTTCTTT.

This clonotype turned up a few times. The chain uses TRBV3-1 and TRBJ2-1; either TRBD1 or TRBD2 may supply D (5 bases each). Germline V gene lookup returns CDR1 LGHDT and CDR2 YNNKEL (reference sequence). This CDR3 has 15 residues. V dropped 7 bases and J dropped 4 bases, with 17 bases sitting between them. CDR3 loop: CASTGARGAYNEQFF. The CDR3 DNA sequence: TGTGCCAGCACCGGGGCCCGGGGAGCGTACAATGAGCAGTTCTTC.

The V and J genes are TRBV19 and TRBJ2-3, with TRBD2 matching over 8 bases. In germline, CDR1 is LNHDA, CDR2 SQIVND (reference sequence). The CDR3 length is 15 residues. Trimming cost V 4 bases and J 2 bases; bases outside gene matches: 5. The CDR3 reads CASSKERESTDTQYF. CDR3 nucleotide sequence: TGTGCCAGTAGTAAGGAGCGGGAGTCCACAGATACGCAGTATTTT.

The chain is built from TRBV27 and TRBJ1-1; a possible D gene is TRBD1 (5 bases). Trimming removed 4 bases from V and 5 bases from J, with 17 bases in between. There are 15 residues in the CDR3. Per the germline V gene, CDR1 is MNHEY and CDR2 is SMNVEV (reference sequence). CDR3 sequence (DNA): TGTGCCAGCAGTTCCTACGGGGGATCAGGTACTGAAGCTTTCTTT. It codes for CASSSYGGSGTEAFF.